The T cell receptor (beta chain) under discussion was sequenced for a study of cytomegalovirus exposure and HLA in healthy donors. Regarding the study as a whole: Researchers reported that a few CMV-associated chains were confirmed in vitro as CMV antigen-specific. Altogether, 150 to 200 TCR beta chains were recorded as cytomegalovirus-associated.

In this sample, this clone turned up once. Antigen specificity is unknown. Trimming left V 2 bases short and J 4 bases short, with 11 bases between. From germline, CDR1 is LGHNA and CDR2 YSLEER. This CDR3 is 15 amino acids long. TCRdb keeps only in-frame clones here, not all; method: immunoSEQ multiplex PCR. The profile shows a few hundred thousand clones, around 87% of them singletons. The sample taken for sequencing was PBMCs. The source of this sequence is a woman in her late teens or twenties in good health and CMV-seronegative. The rearrangement uses TRBV4-3 and TRBJ2-2; tentative D call: TRBD1 (6 bases). CDR3 in DNA: TGCGCCAGCAGCCAATGGACAGAGCCCACCGGGGAGCTGTTTTTT. Translated, it gives CASSQWTEPTGELFF.